This passage covers 9 T cell receptor beta chains from one sample sequenced in a study of early T cells in non-severe SARS-CoV-2 infection. TCRdb itself ran the 5' RACE reads through MiXCR, one entry per CDR3 protein. The profile shows approximately 97,000 distinct CDR3 sequences, approximately 11% of them singletons. Sequencing was performed on whole blood, taken at baseline. The receptors were gathered from an adult who was a healthcare worker with PCR-confirmed SARS-CoV-2 infection or an uninfected control (not recorded which).

This clonotype occurred many times. The J gene is TRBJ2-7, the V gene TRBV5-1, with 11 nucleotides matching TRBD1. There are 16 residues in the CDR3. V shed 4 bases and J 0 bases; nucleotides not matched to a gene: 6. CDR1 is SGHRS, CDR2 YFSETQ, per germline. The CDR3 region is CASSETGTGGSYEQYF. For the CDR3, the DNA is TGCGCCAGCAGCGAGACCGGGACAGGGGGCTCCTACGAGCAGTACTTC.

The rearrangement links TRBV20-1 to TRBJ1-1, with TRBD1 matching over 8 bases. V lost 7 bases and J lost 1; bases outside the gene matches: 5. The CDR3 totals 13 residues. Germline V gene data show CDR1 as DFQATT and CDR2 as SNEGSKA (reference sequence). The CDR3 sequence is CSVKTGANTEAFF. DNA for the CDR3: TGCAGTGTTAAGACAGGGGCGAACACTGAAGCTTTCTTT.

This sequence joins TRBV6-5 and TRBJ2-4, with D possibly TRBD1 on 5 matching bases. The germline V gene has CDR1 MNHEY and CDR2 SVGAGI. With 3 bases removed from V and 7 bases from J, the gap between germline ends came to 10 bases. The CDR3 spans 13 residues. The CDR3 loop reads CASSYGAKNIQYF. The CDR3 nucleotides read TGTGCCAGCAGTTATGGGGCGAAGAACATTCAGTACTTC.

This clonotype was detected many times. The chain recombines TRBV25-1 with TRBJ2-1; the D is unclear. Germline CDR1 is MGHDK and CDR2 is SYGVNS. Trimming removed 0 bases at V and 8 bases at J, with 11 bases between. The CDR3 runs 14 residues. The CDR3 protein is CASSEYNLGHEQFF. The CDR3 region has the DNA TGTGCCAGCAGTGAATATAATTTAGGCCATGAGCAGTTCTTC.

This clonotype has more than one count but fewer than ten. Its ends do not fully match the called genes, so a read error is possible. V is TRBV29-1 and J is TRBJ1-1; D unresolved. Germline V gives CDR1 SQVTM, CDR2 ANQGSEA. There are 14 residues in the CDR3. The CDR3 region has the DNA TGCAGCGCTGAACAGAGTGAAGAAAACGCTGAAGCTTTCTTT. Encoded protein: CSAEQSEENAEAFF.

On this clonotype itself: Since no conserved phenylalanine or tryptophan closes the CDR3, a read error is the likely cause. This sequence joins TRBV5-1 and TRBJ2-3, with 8 bases lining up with TRBD2. V lost 3 bases and J lost 2; bases outside the gene matches: 5. CDR1 is SGHRS, CDR2 YFSETQ, per germline. This CDR3 is 15 amino acids long. The CDR3 spells CASSYSGTTTDTQYS. The CDR3 bases are TGCGCCAGCAGCTATAGCGGGACAACCACAGATACGCAGTATTCT.

This clonotype was seen at least ten times. The chain is built from TRBV7-2 and TRBJ1-1; 7 bases line up with TRBD1. Germline CDR1 and CDR2: SGHTA and FQGNSA. Trimming removed 8 bases from V and 1 base from J; junction bases left unmatched: 7. CDR3 length: 14 amino acids. CDR3 protein: CASSLGQQNTEAFF. The CDR3 DNA follows: TGTGCCAGCTCTTTGGGACAGCAGAACACTGAAGCTTTCTTT.

This clonotype has just a few counts. J is TRBJ1-2 and V is TRBV5-1; 11 bases agree with TRBD1. With 3 bases clipped from V and 5 bases from J, the junction kept 6 bases outside the gene matches. CDR1 and CDR2 from the germline V gene are SGHRS and YFSETQ. The CDR3 sequence is 15 residues long. Written as DNA, the CDR3 is TGCGCCAGCAGCTACCAAGGACAGGGGGCGTATGGCTACACCTTC. Amino acids: CASSYQGQGAYGYTF.

The chain employs TRBV7-8 and TRBJ2-7; no clear D. From germline, CDR1 is SGHVS and CDR2 FQNEAQ. The V end lost 5 bases, the J end lost 0 bases, and 11 bases lay between the germline ends. This CDR3 is built from 14 residues. The CDR3 sequence: CASSIFRSSYEQYF. The DNA for the CDR3 is TGTGCCAGCAGCATCTTTCGGAGCTCCTACGAGCAGTACTTC.